This TCR beta chain stems from a study of beta chain features in type 1 diabetes. Background on the study: When patients were set against healthy donors, age, gender and cell yields were similar. Study-wide results and caveats: An over-representation of cells with high TCR expression could result from cDNA sequencing. Fewer insertions but more deletions were seen at VDJ junctions in type 1 diabetes patients. Shorter TCRB CDR3s, moderately but significantly so, marked every one of the four CD4+ subsets in Type 1 diabetes patients.

This clone has a handful of counts. Its antigen remains unknown. All of the isolated RNA was reverse transcribed, so expressed TCRB transcripts were sequenced. Regulatory, naive and central memory T cell samples averaged around 3.9 million reads. Method: immunoSEQ multiplex PCR; TCRdb's copy keeps in-frame clones and lacks some. The sample has about 160,000 clones, approximately 9% seen once. CDR3 size: 14 residues. With 8 bases clipped from V and 7 bases from J, the junction kept 6 bases outside the gene matches. From germline, CDR1 is SQVTM and CDR2 ANQGSEA. The sequence came from a woman between 18 and 29 years old with type 1 diabetes. This chain links TRBV29-1 with TRBJ2-2, with TRBD2 matching over 14 bases. The sequencing input was central memory CD4+ T cells from blood. For the CDR3, the DNA is TGCAGCATTGGGACTAGCGGGGGTGTCGGGGAGCTGTTTTTT. Protein sequence: CSIGTSGGVGELFF.